This T cell receptor beta chain was sequenced in a study of T-cell memory formation after mild COVID-19. Turning to the study itself: The two donors had largely donor-specific TCR clusters.

The CDR3 length is 14 residues. V dropped 0 bases and J dropped 4 bases, with 10 bases sitting between them. CDR1 and CDR2 from the germline V gene are DFQATT and SNEGSKA (reference sequence). The study's findings and limits: CD4/CD8 balance held among clones contracting day 15 to 85, and later expanders leaned CD4+. In pre-infection memory, a portion of responding clones appeared, which suggested that cross-reactive memory joined.

A word on this clonotype: The antigen is undetermined.

TCRdb analysed the 5' RACE reads with MiXCR anew, one entry per CDR3 protein. Among about 57,000 distinct CDR3 sequences, 10% to 15% were seen once, and the ten largest hold 24%. This receptor was taken from a man aged 18 to 29 who had mild COVID-19 (a few samples of this study predate the infection). Cell type and time point are not known. Sequencing was carried out using PBMCs or a T cell subset sorted from them (not recorded which). V gene TRBV20-1 combines with J gene TRBJ1-5, with D unclear. The DNA of the CDR3 is TGCAGTGCTAGAGATCCGGGGTTTAATCAGCCCCAGCATTTT. This sequence encodes CSARDPGFNQPQHF.